These 5 T cell receptor beta chains came from one sample sequenced in a study of beta chain features in type 1 diabetes. Since all of the isolated RNA was reverse transcribed, expressed TCRB transcripts were what got sequenced. The protocol was immunoSEQ multiplex PCR, while the TCRdb copy is restricted to in-frame clones and leaves out a portion. The data hold 120,000 to 150,000 clones, with less than 9% observed a single time. The sequencing sample was made of central memory CD4+ T cells from blood. The receptors stem from a woman under 40 in good health.

This clone was observed a few times. The rearrangement links TRBV30 to TRBJ2-7; 12 nucleotides align to TRBD2. V lost 8 bases, J lost 4 bases, and 9 bases stayed unmatched. The CDR3 has 14 amino acids. CDR1 and CDR2 from the germline V gene are GTSNPN and SVGIG (reference sequence). In DNA form, the CDR3 reads TGTGCCCAAATGACTAGCGGGGGACATTACGAGCAGTACTTC. It is translated as CAQMTSGGHYEQYF.

There are a few counts of this clone. The chain uses TRBV10-3 and TRBJ2-5, with TRBD1 as a possible D gene (7 bases). Germline assignment: CDR1 ENHRY and CDR2 SYGVKD. Trimming removed 0 bases from V and 4 bases from J, with 9 bases in between. The length of the CDR3 is 14 residues. The CDR3, as DNA: TGTGCCATCAGTGAGTCTCAGGGGGGAGAGACCCAGTACTTC. It encodes CAISESQGGETQYF.

This clone was counted many times. The sample contains more than one DNA sequence encoding this CDR3. The rearrangement joins TRBV7-2 to TRBJ2-7; D unclear. Germline V lookup: CDR1 SGHTA, CDR2 FQGNSA. This CDR3 spans 13 amino acids. With 1 base removed from V and 3 bases from J, the gap between germline ends came to 7 bases. CDR3 in amino acids: CASSLGQFYEQYF. CDR3 coding DNA: TGTGCCAGCAGCTTAGGCCAGTTCTACGAGCAGTACTTC.

This clone was counted only a few times. The chain has TRBV6-4 and TRBJ1-5; the D is unclear. Looked up from germline, CDR1 is MRHNA and CDR2 is SNTAGT. CDR3 length: 13 amino acids. The V and J ends lost 5 bases and 5 bases respectively, with 10 bases between them. The CDR3 nucleotides read TGTGCCAGCAGTCCGGAGGACCATCAGCCCCAGCATTTT. Encoded protein: CASSPEDHQPQHF.

The CDR3 nucleotides read TGCGCCAGCAGTCAACCTCCTACAGCCTTCTCCTACGAGCAGTACTTC. Translating it yields CASSQPPTAFSYEQYF. The chain joins TRBV23-1 to TRBJ2-7; D remains ambiguous. TRBV23-1 is an ORF for which the function is uncertain. V lost 2 bases, J lost 0 bases, and 14 bases lay in between. The CDR3 has 16 residues.